The 22 T cell receptor beta chains in this list originate from one sample, sequenced in a study of blood T cell repertoires in COVID-19. This table comes from immunoSEQ multiplex PCR, and its TCRdb copy is limited to in-frame clones, with some not included. Of 40,000 to 55,000 clones listed, approximately 92% were seen once; the top ten hold around 0.37%. The sample was peripheral blood. The receptors derive from a man in his forties or fifties with COVID-19, enrolled during active disease.

This sequence joins TRBV19 and TRBJ1-1; D gene ambiguous. Germline-derived CDR1 and CDR2 are LNHDA and SQIVND (reference sequence). V shed 3 bases and J shed 3 bases, with 11 bases lying between them. The CDR3 sequence is 14 residues long. This CDR3 is CASSIRWADTEAFF. CDR3 DNA sequence: TGTGCCAGTAGTATCCGGTGGGCTGACACTGAAGCTTTCTTT.

This rearrangement joins TRBV24-1 to TRBJ1-2; weak D call: TRBD1 (6 bases). The V end was cut by 4 bases, the J end by 3 bases, with 14 bases between. The CDR3 contains 15 residues. Per germline, CDR1 KGHDR and CDR2 SFDVKD. DNA of the CDR3: TGTGCCACCAGTGAAAATACAGGGCCCTACTATGGCTACACCTTC. Amino acid sequence: CATSENTGPYYGYTF.

V gene TRBV20-1 combines with J gene TRBJ2-3; TRBD2 might be the D (6 bases). The ends were cut back, 3 bases at V and 5 bases at J, with 12 bases in the middle. This CDR3 comprises 13 residues. Germline V gene sequence: CDR1 DFQATT, CDR2 SNEGSKA (reference sequence). DNA of the CDR3: TGCAGTGCTAGTACGGGAGAGGTAGATACGCAGTATTTT. Residues: CSASTGEVDTQYF.

The V gene is TRBV7-2, the J gene TRBJ2-2; 10 nucleotides agree with TRBD2. Germline V gene sequence: CDR1 SGHTA, CDR2 FQGNSA. V lost 1 base and J lost 6; bases outside the gene matches: 8. The CDR3 has 17 amino acids. The CDR3 region is CASSLVPSGRGAGELFF. CDR3 bases: TGTGCCAGCAGCTTAGTCCCTAGCGGGAGAGGAGCCGGGGAGCTGTTTTTT.

J is TRBJ1-1 and V is TRBV11-2; 7 bases align to TRBD1. Trimming at V came to 1 base and at J to 4 bases, leaving 3 bases not matched to a gene. Germline V gene data show CDR1 as SGHAT and CDR2 as FQNNGV. The CDR3 totals 14 residues. CDR3 DNA: TGTGCCAGCAGCTTAGGAGGGGGCCCCACTGAAGCTTTCTTT. Its translation: CASSLGGGPTEAFF.

V usage is TRBV6-6 and J usage is TRBJ1-2, with 9 bases matching TRBD1. The junction had 12 bases not matched to a gene; V was cut back by 5 bases and J by 5 bases. Looked up from germline, CDR1 is MNHNY and CDR2 is SVGAGI (reference sequence). This CDR3 contains 16 residues. The CDR3 DNA reads as TGTGCCAGCAGTCGAGAGACCGGGACAGGGCTTTATGGCTACACCTTC. Amino acids: CASSRETGTGLYGYTF.

The chain couples TRBV27 to TRBJ2-7; D is perhaps TRBD2 (5 bases). CDR1 is MNHEY and CDR2 is SMNVEV in the germline V gene (reference sequence). The germline V and J ends were trimmed by 3 bases and 0 bases, with 6 bases remaining between them. CDR3 size: 13 residues. The CDR3 reads CASSFRGSYEQYF. CDR3 nucleotide sequence: TGTGCCAGCAGTTTTCGGGGCTCCTACGAGCAGTACTTC.

The chain links TRBV28 to TRBJ2-1; the D is unclear. The ends were cut back, 9 bases at V and 0 bases at J, with 6 bases in the middle. CDR1 and CDR2 from the germline V gene are MDHEN and SYDVKM. The CDR3 has 12 residues. CDR3 residues: CASQSSYNEQFF. In DNA, the CDR3 is TGTGCCAGTCAGTCCTCCTACAATGAGCAGTTCTTC.

This chain connects TRBV18 to TRBJ1-2; D remains ambiguous. Trimming left V 2 bases short and J 6 bases short, with 10 bases between. Germline CDR1 reads KGHSH; CDR2 reads LQKENI. This CDR3 has 13 amino acids. This chain's CDR3 is CASSPASRDGYTF. CDR3 DNA sequence: TGTGCCAGCTCACCAGCCTCGAGGGATGGCTACACCTTC.

The genes are TRBV9 and TRBJ2-2, with TRBD2 identical over 7 bases. V trimming: 1 base; J trimming: 7 bases; junction bases outside the gene matches: 1. CDR1 is SGDLS and CDR2 is YYNGEE in the germline V gene. The CDR3 contains 13 residues. The CDR3 sequence: CASSVREGGELFF. CDR3 nucleotide sequence: TGTGCCAGCAGCGTAAGGGAGGGCGGGGAGCTGTTTTTT.

The J gene is TRBJ1-1, the V gene TRBV6-2 or TRBV6-3; TRBD1 is a possible D gene (5 bases). Between the trimmed V and J ends, which lost 0 bases and 3 bases, there was a span of 11 bases. The CDR3 runs 15 residues. Germline V gene sequence: CDR1 MNHEY, CDR2 SVGEGT. CDR3 region: CASSYSEGRDTEAFF. CDR3 bases: TGTGCCAGCAGTTACTCGGAGGGGCGGGACACTGAAGCTTTCTTT.

This clone was counted a single time. The CDR3: CASSGTSGSDEQFF. The CDR3, as DNA: TGTGCCAGCAGTGGGACTAGCGGGAGTGATGAGCAGTTCTTC. J is TRBJ2-1 and V is TRBV2; 13 bases agree with TRBD2. V dropped 4 bases and J dropped 8; count of bases not matched to a gene: 2. Looked up from germline, CDR1 is SNHLY and CDR2 is FYNNEI. The length of the CDR3 is 14 residues.

This clone was observed a single time. This rearrangement joins TRBV2 to TRBJ1-1; no definite D call. The CDR3 has 12 residues. CDR1 is SNHLY, CDR2 FYNNEI, per germline. Trimming shortened V by 4 bases and J by 1 base, and 4 bases separated the two germline ends. The CDR3 reads CASSVSNTEAFF. The CDR3 nucleotides are TGTGCCAGCAGTGTCTCGAACACTGAAGCTTTCTTT.

The chain has TRBV5-1 and TRBJ1-2; possible D gene TRBD1, 6 bases. Germline lookup yields CDR1 SGHRS and CDR2 YFSETQ. Trimming pared 4 bases from V and 2 bases from J, leaving 9 bases between. The CDR3 is 13 amino acids. The CDR3 bases are TGCGCCAGCAGCGCCGACAGGAACTATGGCTACACCTTC. The encoded protein is CASSADRNYGYTF. The complete variable domain, with remaining parts taken from reference TRBV5-1 and TRBJ1-2, reads KAGVTQTPRYLIKTRGQQVTLSCSPISGHRSVSWYQQTPGQGLQFLFEYFSETQRNKGNFPGRFSGRQFSNSRSEMNVSTLELGDSALYLCASSADRNYGYTFGSGTRLTVV.

The chain links TRBV9 to TRBJ2-3; TRBD2 matches 10 bases. The germline V gene has CDR1 SGDLS and CDR2 YYNGEE. Trimming took 0 bases from V and 2 from J; bases not matched to a gene: 3. The CDR3 extends over 16 amino acids. CDR3 loop: CASSVGTSGFTDTQYF. DNA for the CDR3: TGTGCCAGCAGCGTAGGGACTAGCGGCTTCACAGATACGCAGTATTTT.

The chain couples TRBV19 to TRBJ1-2, with D possibly TRBD1 on 5 matching bases. Trimming cost V 6 bases and J 3 bases, with 11 bases left between them. Germline loops: CDR1 LNHDA, CDR2 SQIVND (reference sequence). The CDR3 runs to 13 residues. The CDR3 spells CASRRTGDYGYTF. The CDR3 bases are TGTGCCAGTAGACGAACGGGGGACTATGGCTACACCTTC.

J is TRBJ1-1 and V is TRBV2; 8 positions agree with TRBD1. After removal of 6 bases from V and 4 bases from J, the junction contained 4 bases not matched to a gene. This CDR3 is built from 13 residues. Germline V gene sequence: CDR1 SNHLY, CDR2 FYNNEI. DNA for the CDR3: TGTGCCAGCAGCTACGGACAGGGCACTGAAGCTTTCTTT. It specifies CASSYGQGTEAFF.

The rearrangement joins TRBV15 to TRBJ2-1; 7 nucleotides align to TRBD2. V trimming: 0 bases; J trimming: 4 bases; junction bases outside the gene matches: 9. From germline, CDR1 is LNHNV and CDR2 YYDKDF (reference sequence). This CDR3 contains 17 residues. In nucleotides, the CDR3 is TGTGCCACCAGCAGAGAGGAAGCGGGGAAGCGTTACAATGAGCAGTTCTTC. Translated, it gives CATSREEAGKRYNEQFF. The variable domain in full, completed from reference TRBV15 and TRBJ2-1, reads DAMVIQNPRYQVTQFGKPVTLSCSQTLNHNVMYWYQQKSSQAPKLLFHYYDKDFNNEADTPDNFQSRRPNTSFCFLDIRSPGLGDTAMYLCATSREEAGKRYNEQFFGPGTRLTVL.

The V call is TRBV3-1 (or the pseudogene TRBV3-2), the J call TRBJ2-1, with 7 nucleotides matching TRBD1. With 5 bases clipped from V and 10 bases from J, the junction kept 14 bases outside the gene matches. In germline, CDR1 is LGHDT, CDR2 YNNKEL (reference sequence). The CDR3 contains 15 residues. The CDR3 DNA is TGTGCCAGCAGCGCGCGTCCCGGGACAGATTCAGAGCAGTTCTTC. This codes for CASSARPGTDSEQFF.

The CDR3 DNA is TGTGCCAGCTATATCGGGAGTGGATCCTACGAGAAGACCCAGTACTTC. This translates into CASYIGSGSYEKTQYF. The V and J genes are TRBV5-4 and TRBJ2-5, with D maybe TRBD2 (6 bases). This CDR3 has 16 amino acids. V dropped 7 bases and J dropped 6 bases, with 25 bases sitting between them. From germline, CDR1 is SGHNT and CDR2 YYREEE (reference sequence).

The rearrangement links TRBV30 to TRBJ1-3; 8 bases fit TRBD1. The CDR3 spans 18 residues. The ends lost 3 bases at V and 4 bases at J; junction bases unmatched: 17. CDR1 and CDR2 from the germline V gene are GTSNPN and SVGIG (reference sequence). CDR3 in DNA: TGTGCCTGGAGGCCGAGGACAGGGAACGCCGAAGGAGGAAACACCATATATTTT. This gives the protein CAWRPRTGNAEGGNTIYF.

The chain employs TRBV6-5 and TRBJ2-7, with 13 bases fitting TRBD2. V gave up 2 bases and J gave up 3 bases; unmatched junction bases: 1. The CDR3 is made up of 15 amino acids. Germline V gene data show CDR1 as MNHEY and CDR2 as SVGAGI. The DNA for the CDR3 is TGTGCCAGCAGTTACAGGACTAGCGGGAGCTACGAGCAGTACTTC. This sequence encodes CASSYRTSGSYEQYF.